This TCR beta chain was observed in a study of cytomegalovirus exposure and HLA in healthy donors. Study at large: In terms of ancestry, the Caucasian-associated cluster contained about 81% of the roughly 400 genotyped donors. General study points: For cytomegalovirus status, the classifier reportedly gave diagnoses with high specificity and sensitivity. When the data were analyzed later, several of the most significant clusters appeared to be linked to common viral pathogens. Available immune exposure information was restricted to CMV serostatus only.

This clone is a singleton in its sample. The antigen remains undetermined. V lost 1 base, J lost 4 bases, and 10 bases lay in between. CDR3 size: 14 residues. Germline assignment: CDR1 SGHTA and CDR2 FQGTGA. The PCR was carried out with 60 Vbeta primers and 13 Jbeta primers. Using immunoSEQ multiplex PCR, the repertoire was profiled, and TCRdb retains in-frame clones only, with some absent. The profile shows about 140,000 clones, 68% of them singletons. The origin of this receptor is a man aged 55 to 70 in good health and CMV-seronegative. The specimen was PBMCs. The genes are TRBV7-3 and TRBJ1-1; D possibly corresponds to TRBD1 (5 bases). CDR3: CASSLKGRGTEAFF. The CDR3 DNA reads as TGTGCCAGCAGCTTAAAGGGGCGGGGCACTGAAGCTTTCTTT.